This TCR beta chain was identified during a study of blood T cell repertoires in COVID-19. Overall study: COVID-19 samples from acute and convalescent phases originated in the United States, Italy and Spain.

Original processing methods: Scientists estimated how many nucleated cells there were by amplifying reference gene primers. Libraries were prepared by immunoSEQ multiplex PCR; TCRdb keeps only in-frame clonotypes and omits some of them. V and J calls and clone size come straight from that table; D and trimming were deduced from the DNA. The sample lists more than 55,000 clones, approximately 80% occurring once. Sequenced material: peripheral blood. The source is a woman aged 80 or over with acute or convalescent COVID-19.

The CDR3 sequence is CASSPPGGQNYGYTF. The CDR3 DNA follows: TGTGCCAGCTCACCACCGGGGGGTCAGAACTATGGCTACACCTTC. This sequence joins TRBV18 and TRBJ1-2; weak D call: TRBD1 (5 bases). This CDR3 is built from 15 residues. V dropped 0 bases and J dropped 2 bases, with 10 bases sitting between them. From germline, CDR1 is KGHSH and CDR2 LQKENI.